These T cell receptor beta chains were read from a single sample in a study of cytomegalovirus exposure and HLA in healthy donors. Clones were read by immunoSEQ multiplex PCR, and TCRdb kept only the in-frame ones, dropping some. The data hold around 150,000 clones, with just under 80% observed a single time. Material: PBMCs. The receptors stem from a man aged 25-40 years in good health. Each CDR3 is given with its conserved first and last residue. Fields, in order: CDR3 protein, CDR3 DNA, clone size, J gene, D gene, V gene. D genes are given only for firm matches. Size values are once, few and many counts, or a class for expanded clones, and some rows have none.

CASSLVGWEDEQFF | TGTGCTAGCAGCTTAGTAGGATGGGAGGATGAGCAGTTCTTC | few | TRBJ2-1 | - | TRBV7-7
CASRFDTEYTEAFF | TGTGCCAGCAGGTTCGATACAGAGTACACTGAAGCTTTCTTT | - | TRBJ1-1 | - | TRBV5-4
CATSGGTSDRYF | TGTGCCACCTCGGGTGGGACTAGCGACCGGTACTTC | - | TRBJ2-4 | TRBD2 | TRBV10-3
CSVGGGNQPQHF | TGCAGCGTTGGGGGGGGAAATCAGCCCCAGCATTTT | - | TRBJ1-5 | - | TRBV29-1
CASRNQRQSNTEAFF | TGTGCCAGCCGGAACCAGCGGCAGAGTAACACTGAAGCTTTCTTT | - | TRBJ1-1 | - | TRBV27
CASSTQGDTEAFF | TGTGCCAGCAGCACACAGGGTGACACTGAAGCTTTCTTT | - | TRBJ1-1 | - | TRBV11-2
CASKTDGVNSPLHF | TGCGCCAGTAAAACGGACGGGGTTAATTCACCCCTCCACTTT | few | TRBJ1-6 | - | TRBV5-1
CASSSELPETQYF | TGTGCTAGCAGCTCCGAGCTCCCGGAGACCCAGTACTTC | - | TRBJ2-5 | - | TRBV7-7
CASSLVNRVRSEAFF | TGTGCCAGCAGCTTAGTTAACAGGGTCAGGTCTGAAGCTTTCTTT | - | TRBJ1-1 | - | TRBV7-8
CASNPDRARGYTF | TGTGCCAGCAACCCGGACAGGGCAAGGGGCTACACCTTC | - | TRBJ1-2 | TRBD1 | TRBV28
CASSIRAGTARRDYGYTF | TGCGCCAGCAGCATACGAGCAGGGACAGCTCGACGAGACTATGGCTACACCTTC | few | TRBJ1-2 | TRBD1 | TRBV5-1
CASSLGQGNEQYF | TGTGCTAGCAGCTTAGGGCAGGGTAACGAGCAGTACTTC | - | TRBJ2-7 | - | TRBV7-7
CASSLGRVVTF | TGTGCCAGCAGCTTGGGCAGGGTCGTCACCTTC | - | TRBJ1-2 | - | TRBV11-3
CASSTRTGDSEQFF | TGTGCCAGCAGTACTAGGACAGGGGATTCTGAGCAGTTCTTC | - | TRBJ2-1 | TRBD1 | TRBV7-9
CSVEDRGATGELFF | TGCAGCGTTGAAGATCGGGGGGCTACCGGGGAGCTGTTTTTT | - | TRBJ2-2 | - | TRBV29-1
CASTLNKRGETQYF | TGCGCCAGCACTCTTAATAAAAGAGGGGAGACCCAGTACTTC | - | TRBJ2-5 | - | TRBV10-2
CASSDPLYGYTF | TGTGCCAGCAGTGACCCTCTCTATGGCTACACCTTC | - | TRBJ1-2 | - | TRBV6-1
CASSPRQGSYEQYF | TGTGCCAGCAGCCCCCGACAGGGTTCCTACGAGCAGTACTTC | - | TRBJ2-7 | TRBD1 | TRBV7-2
CASVDREFQNEQFF | TGTGCCAGCGTCGACAGGGAGTTCCAAAATGAGCAGTTCTTC | - | TRBJ2-1 | TRBD1 | TRBV27
CASSAPGDSGANVLTF | TGTGCCAGCAGCGCACCCGGAGACTCTGGGGCCAACGTCCTGACTTTC | - | TRBJ2-6 | - | TRBV9
CAISAGPQGAGDYGYTF | TGTGCCATCAGTGCCGGGCCCCAGGGAGCGGGGGACTATGGCTACACCTTC | - | TRBJ1-2 | - | TRBV10-3
CASSLGVKGGAQGYTF | TGTGCCAGCAGCTTGGGGGTTAAGGGGGGGGCTCAAGGCTACACCTTC | - | TRBJ1-2 | - | TRBV5-4
CASSVGGLDRGDTQYF | TGTGCCAGCAGCGTAGGGGGACTAGACAGGGGGGATACGCAGTATTTT | - | TRBJ2-3 | - | TRBV9